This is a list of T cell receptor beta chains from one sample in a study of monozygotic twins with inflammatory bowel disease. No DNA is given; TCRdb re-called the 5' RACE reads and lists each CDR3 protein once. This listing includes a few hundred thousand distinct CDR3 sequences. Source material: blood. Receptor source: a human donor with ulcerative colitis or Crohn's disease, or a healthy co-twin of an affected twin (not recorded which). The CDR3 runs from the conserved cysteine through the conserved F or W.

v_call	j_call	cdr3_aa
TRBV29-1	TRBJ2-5	CSATSAEETQYF
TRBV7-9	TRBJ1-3	CASSSDSNSGNTIYF
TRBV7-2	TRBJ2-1	CASSLKVEQFF
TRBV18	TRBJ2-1	CASAQGSTGEQFF
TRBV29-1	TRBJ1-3	CSVGQSGNTIYF
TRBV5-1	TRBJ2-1	CASSMQYNEQFF
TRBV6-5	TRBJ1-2	CASSRGGHYGYTF
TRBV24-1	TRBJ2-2	CATSDLDYDTGELFF
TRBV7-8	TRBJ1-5	CASSLAGGQQPQHF
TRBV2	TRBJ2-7	CASSVQGYEQYF
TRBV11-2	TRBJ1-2	CASSHGQHYGYTF
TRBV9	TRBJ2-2	CASSGVMSGELFF
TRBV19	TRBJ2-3	CASSIGRTVRFGTQYF
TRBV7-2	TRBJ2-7	CASSSGLAGVEQYF
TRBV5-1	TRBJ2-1	CASSILADSYNEQFF
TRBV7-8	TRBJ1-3	CASSRLGRGGNTIYF
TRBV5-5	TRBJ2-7	CASSTSWTGGSYEQYF
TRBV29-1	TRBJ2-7	CSVARDRESYEQYF
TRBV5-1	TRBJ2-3	CASSVRTTDTQYF
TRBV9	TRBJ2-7	CASSVAVGERYEQYF
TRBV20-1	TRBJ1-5	CSARDGLNRGKPQHF
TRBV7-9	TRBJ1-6	CASSLGPYNSPLHF
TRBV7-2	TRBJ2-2	CASSSHASNTGELFF
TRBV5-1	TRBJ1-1	CASSFSGRNTEAFF
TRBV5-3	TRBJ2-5	CARRNRTGGRETQYF
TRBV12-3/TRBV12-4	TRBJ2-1	CASSLRVTPGQQLHNEQFF
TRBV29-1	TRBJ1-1	CSVVASNTEAFF
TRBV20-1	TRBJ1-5	CSARSDRGNNRPQHF
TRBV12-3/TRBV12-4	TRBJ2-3	CASSLRQGAADTQYF
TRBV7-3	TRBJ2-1	CATAPKGANNEQFF
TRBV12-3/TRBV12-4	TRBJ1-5	CASSFVQGDQPQHF
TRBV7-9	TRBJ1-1	CASSVMGQGPKAFF
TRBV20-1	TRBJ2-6	CSATSSQMRANVLTF
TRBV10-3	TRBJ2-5	CAISESTRSAGRAQYF
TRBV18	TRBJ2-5	CASSQQRDRTQETQYF
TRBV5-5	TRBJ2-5	CASSKGQGDQETQYF
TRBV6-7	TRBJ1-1	CASSLNTRVSSEAFF
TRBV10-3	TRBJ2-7	CAISGLSSGSKRSYEQYF
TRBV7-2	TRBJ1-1	CASSLVEAGQGSEAFF
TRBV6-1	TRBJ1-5	CASSRSDSYNQPQHF
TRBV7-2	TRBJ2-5	CASSYPIAGGSQETQYF
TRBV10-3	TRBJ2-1	CAIILTNSYNEQFF
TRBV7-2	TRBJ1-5	CASSLPGPYSNQPQHF
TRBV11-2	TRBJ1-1	CASSLEQRSGALMNTEAFF
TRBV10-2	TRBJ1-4	CASSLAHEKLFF
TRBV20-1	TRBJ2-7	CSATRGLYEQYF
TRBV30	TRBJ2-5	CAWKWGGQETQYF
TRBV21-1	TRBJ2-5	CASSKGRELQETQYF
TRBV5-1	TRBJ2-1	CASSLSGEEYNEQFF
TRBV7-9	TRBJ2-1	CASRAGVSGSSYNEQFF
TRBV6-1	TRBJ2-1	CASTVGTSSFYNEQFF
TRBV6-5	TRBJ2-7	CASSYAGSYEQYF
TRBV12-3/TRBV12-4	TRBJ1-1	CASSFIGMNTEAFF
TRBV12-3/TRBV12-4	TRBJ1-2	CAGSTDYGYTF
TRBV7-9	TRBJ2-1	CASSAGAGLTMNEQFF
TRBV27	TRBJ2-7	CASSLFPSGSSYEQYF
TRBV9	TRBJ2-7	CASSVETSSYEQYF